The 17 T cell receptor beta chains reported below all come from one sample, sequenced in a study of neurological immune-mediated disorders. In TCRdb, the 5' RACE reads were re-called with MiXCR into one record per CDR3 protein. The sample has about 79,000 distinct CDR3 sequences, around an eighth seen once. Sequenced: PBMCs. The receptors were sampled from a woman in her forties or fifties in good health.

This clonotype was seen ten or more times. The conserved final phenylalanine or tryptophan is absent from the CDR3, which likely points to a read error. The DNA is left out, because the CDR3 cannot be placed on it with certainty; the CDR3 is given as TCRdb lists it. The chain carries TRBV12-3 or TRBV12-4 and TRBJ1-2; the table's TRBD1 call for D was not verified on the DNA. Ends included, the CDR3 has 13 residues. The CDR3 here is CASSRRDRGQLGV.

This clonotype was observed many times. The rearrangement links TRBV20-1 to TRBJ2-7; no clear D. The length of the CDR3 is 14 residues. Germline V gives CDR1 DFQATT, CDR2 SNEGSKA (reference sequence). Trimming cost V 0 bases and J 5 bases, with 14 bases left between them. The CDR3 nucleotides are TGCAGTGCTAGAGATCCCAGGACGAGCAACGAGCAGTACTTC. It yields the protein CSARDPRTSNEQYF.

This clonotype was seen repeatedly, ten times or more. The chain carries TRBV5-1 and TRBJ1-5; TRBD1 matches at 7 bases. This CDR3 contains 19 residues. Germline CDR1 reads SGHRS; CDR2 reads YFSETQ. V was clipped by 5 bases and J by 3 bases; unmatched bases: 20. CDR3 region: CASRPYSQGVTTNNQPQHF. CDR3 nucleotides: TGCGCCAGCAGACCCTATTCTCAGGGGGTCACCACTAACAATCAGCCCCAGCATTTT. The full variable domain, with the rest looked up from reference TRBV5-1 and TRBJ1-5, is KAGVTQTPRYLIKTRGQQVTLSCSPISGHRSVSWYQQTPGQGLQFLFEYFSETQRNKGNFPGRFSGRQFSNSRSEMNVSTLELGDSALYLCASRPYSQGVTTNNQPQHFGDGTRLSIL.

This clonotype was recorded many times. The chain recombines TRBV5-6 with TRBJ1-5; D is perhaps TRBD1 (6 bases). V lost 4 bases, J lost 3 bases, and 11 bases lay in between. The V gene's germline CDR1 is SGHDT and CDR2 YYEEEE. The CDR3 runs to 14 residues. The CDR3 DNA is TGTGCCAGCAGCAACAGGGCAAACAATCAGCCCCAGCATTTT. Translation: CASSNRANNQPQHF.

This clonotype was found many times. The chain employs TRBV20-1 and TRBJ1-6; D is possibly TRBD1 (5 bases). Germline V gives CDR1 DFQATT, CDR2 SNEGSKA (reference sequence). The CDR3 is made up of 14 amino acids. V lost 0 bases to trimming and J lost 13 bases, with 16 bases between them. The CDR3 here is CSARDGTDPSPLHF. CDR3 bases: TGCAGTGCTAGAGACGGGACTGATCCTTCGCCCCTCCACTTT.

The V call is TRBV20-1, the J call TRBJ2-7; 11 bases are a match to TRBD2. From germline, CDR1 is DFQATT and CDR2 SNEGSKA (reference sequence). V gave up 3 bases and J gave up 3 bases; unmatched junction bases: 10. The CDR3 totals 16 residues. The CDR3 coding sequence is TGCAGTGCTAGTGCTAGCGGGAGGCCCTCGGACTACGAGCAGTACTTC. This gives the protein CSASASGRPSDYEQYF.

The sample holds many counts of this clonotype. The CDR3 DNA follows: TGTGCCAGCAGCGCCCTTCGGACTAGCCCATCGAAAGGCAATGAGCAGTTCTTC. Translating gives CASSALRTSPSKGNEQFF. This chain uses TRBV7-6 with TRBJ2-1; 8 bases match TRBD2. Germline CDR1 is SGHVS and CDR2 is FNYEAQ. Trimming took 5 bases from V and 6 from J; bases not matched to a gene: 18. The CDR3 is 18 residues long.

This clonotype came up many times. The rearrangement uses TRBV5-6 and TRBJ2-3; 10 nucleotides line up with TRBD1. Looked up from germline, CDR1 is SGHDT and CDR2 is YYEEEE. V dropped 3 bases and J dropped 4; count of bases not matched to a gene: 2. This CDR3 contains 14 residues. CDR3 nucleotide sequence: TGTGCCAGCAGCTCTGGACAGGGGGCAGATACGCAGTATTTT. Translation: CASSSGQGADTQYF.

This clonotype was seen repeatedly, ten times or more. The chain carries TRBV12-3 or TRBV12-4 and TRBJ1-2; D unclear. Between the trimmed V and J ends, which lost 7 bases and 7 bases, there was a span of 13 bases. CDR3 length: 12 residues. The CDR3: CASTRGAAGYTF. CDR3 sequence (DNA): TGTGCCAGCACCCGGGGAGCAGCTGGCTACACCTTC.

At least ten counts were recorded for this clonotype. The chain carries TRBV20-1 and TRBJ2-5; no reliable D call. The CDR3 contains 15 residues. Germline V gives CDR1 DFQATT, CDR2 SNEGSKA (reference sequence). The germline V and J ends were trimmed by 0 bases and 5 bases, with 16 bases remaining between them. CDR3 amino acids: CSARDRYSSFETQYF. The CDR3, as DNA: TGCAGTGCTAGAGATCGGTACTCGAGTTTCGAGACCCAGTACTTC.

This clonotype appeared a few times. V is TRBV5-1 and J is TRBJ1-2; D ambiguous. The CDR3 has 15 residues. V shed 4 bases and J shed 7 bases, with 20 bases lying between them. The germline CDR1 and CDR2 sequences are SGHRS and YFSETQ. CDR3 nucleotides: TGCGCCAGCAGCGGAGGGCACAATCATGGCGGTGGCTACACCTTC. Its protein product is CASSGGHNHGGGYTF.

A word on this clonotype: The junction and the germline gene differ at one end; a read error may be behind it. The J gene is TRBJ1-1, the V gene TRBV3-1; no clear D gene. From germline, CDR1 is LGHDT and CDR2 YNNKEL (reference sequence). The CDR3 runs 17 residues. The CDR3 DNA sequence: TGTGCGAGCAGCCAAGATAAGGCCAGCTACTGGGGCACTGAAGCTTTCTTT. Its translation: CASSQDKASYWGTEAFF. The entire variable domain, with the rest obtained from reference TRBV3-1 and TRBJ1-1, is as follows: DTAVSQTPKYLVTQMGNDKSIKCEQNLGHDTMYWYKQDSKKFLKIMFSYNNKELIINETVPNRFSPKSPDKAHLNLHINSLELGDSAVYFCASSQDKASYWGTEAFFGQGTRLTVV.

This clonotype was counted many times. This chain joins TRBV20-1 and TRBJ2-4, with 12 nucleotides matching TRBD2. With 3 bases clipped from V and 0 bases from J, the junction kept 12 bases outside the gene matches. This CDR3 has 19 amino acids. Per germline, CDR1 DFQATT and CDR2 SNEGSKA (reference sequence). CDR3 sequence reads: CSASPRTSGAFVAKNIQYF. The CDR3 DNA reads as TGCAGTGCTAGCCCAAGGACTAGCGGGGCATTCGTAGCCAAAAACATTCAGTACTTC.

This clonotype was seen a single time. V gene TRBV7-8 combines with J gene TRBJ2-5; D might be TRBD1 (6 bases). This CDR3 contains 17 residues. V shed 2 bases and J shed 1 base, with 17 bases lying between them. Germline CDR1 and CDR2: SGHVS and FQNEAQ. Here the CDR3 DNA reads TGTGCCAGCAGCTTATTATCAGGGGTCAGACTCCAAGAGACCCAGTACTTC. Encoded protein: CASSLLSGVRLQETQYF.

In its sample, this clonotype was seen many times. CDR3 nucleotide sequence: TGTGCCAGCAGCTCTCGGACTAGCGGGGGAACAGATACGCAGTATTTT. This translates into CASSSRTSGGTDTQYF. The genes are TRBV7-2 and TRBJ2-3, with 13 nucleotides matching TRBD2. With V trimmed by 4 bases and J by 3 bases, 4 bases remained unmatched. The CDR3 sequence is 16 residues long. CDR1 and CDR2 (germline): SGHTA, FQGNSA.

This clonotype has only a few counts. V gene TRBV5-5 combines with J gene TRBJ2-2; D uncertain. The CDR3 sequence is 14 residues long. The V end was cut by 1 base, the J end by 5 bases, with 9 bases between. Germline V CDR1 and CDR2: SGHKS, YYEKEE (reference sequence). This CDR3 reads CASSLRIGTGELFF. In nucleotides, the CDR3 is TGTGCCAGCAGCTTGAGGATAGGGACCGGGGAGCTGTTTTTT.

In its sample, this clonotype was seen many times. The chain couples TRBV7-9 to TRBJ1-3; D is undetermined. There are 15 residues in the CDR3. Trimming left V 5 bases short and J 0 bases short, with 11 bases between. CDR1 SEHNR and CDR2 FQNEAQ come from the germline V gene (reference sequence). The chain's CDR3 is CASSPAGFSGNTIYF. The CDR3 bases are TGTGCCAGCAGCCCTGCGGGGTTCTCTGGAAACACCATATATTTT.